Included here is one TCR beta chain sequence, with context. Its antigen is not known. The record originates from a study of cytomegalovirus exposure and HLA in healthy donors. Germline values: CDR1 SGHNT, CDR2 YYREEE (reference sequence). Trimming stripped 3 bases from V and 5 bases from J, with 8 bases between. This CDR3 spans 12 amino acids. Findings and caveats of the study: In the 120 validation repertoires, about 94% of cluster scores exceeded 0, per a later analysis. Among TCR beta chains, those listed as cytomegalovirus-associated numbered over 150.

Sequenced by immunoSEQ multiplex PCR; TCRdb stores in-frame clones only, minus some. The profile shows 80,000 to 100,000 clones, roughly 89% of them singletons. What was sequenced was PBMCs. The source is a young woman in good health and CMV-seronegative. V is TRBV5-4 and J is TRBJ2-5, with a tentative D call TRBD1 (5 bases). The CDR3 spells CASSWGRETQYF. The CDR3 DNA follows: TGTGCCAGCAGCTGGGGCAGGGAGACCCAGTACTTC.